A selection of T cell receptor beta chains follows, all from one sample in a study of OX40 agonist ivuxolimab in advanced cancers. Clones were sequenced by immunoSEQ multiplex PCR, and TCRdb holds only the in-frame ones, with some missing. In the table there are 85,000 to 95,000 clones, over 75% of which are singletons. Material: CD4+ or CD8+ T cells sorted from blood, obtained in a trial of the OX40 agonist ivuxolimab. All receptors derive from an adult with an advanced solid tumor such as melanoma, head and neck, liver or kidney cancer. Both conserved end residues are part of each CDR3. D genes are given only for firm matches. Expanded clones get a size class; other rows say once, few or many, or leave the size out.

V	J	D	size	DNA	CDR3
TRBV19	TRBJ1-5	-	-	TGTGCCAGTAGTATAGATCTGCCAGGGGCAAGTCAGCCCCAGCATTTT	CASSIDLPGASQPQHF
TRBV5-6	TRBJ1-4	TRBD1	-	TGTGCCAGCAGCCGGACAGGGAAAGATGAAAAACTGTTTTTT	CASSRTGKDEKLFF
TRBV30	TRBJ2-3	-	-	TGTGCCTCTGACCCGGGACTCACAGATACGCAGTATTTT	CASDPGLTDTQYF
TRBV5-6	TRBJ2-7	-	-	TGTGCCAGCAGCTTGGGAGACGTGTTATCCTACGAGCAGTACTTC	CASSLGDVLSYEQYF
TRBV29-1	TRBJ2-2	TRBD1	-	TGCAGCGTTGGACAGGGCCTCACCGGGGAGCTGTTTTTT	CSVGQGLTGELFF
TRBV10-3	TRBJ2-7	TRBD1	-	TGTGCCATCAGAGACAGGGTGAGCTCCTACGAGCAGTACTTC	CAIRDRVSSYEQYF
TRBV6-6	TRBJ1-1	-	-	TGTGCCAGCAGCCCCTCGCCAGGGTTCGACACTGAAGCTTTCTTT	CASSPSPGFDTEAFF
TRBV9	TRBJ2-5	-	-	TGTGCCAGCAGCGCCAGGCAAACAGGGATAGGCGAGACCCAGTACTTC	CASSARQTGIGETQYF
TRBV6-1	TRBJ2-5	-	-	TGTGCCAGCCGTTGGCCGCTTCAAGAGACCCAGTACTTC	CASRWPLQETQYF
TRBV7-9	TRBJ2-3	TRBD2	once	TGTGCCAGCAGCTGGGGGACTAGCGGGAGTGGAGATACGCAGTATTTT	CASSWGTSGSGDTQYF
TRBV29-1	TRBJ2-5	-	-	TGCAGCGGGTCAGGGGGCCGGGGGGACCAGTACTTC	CSGSGGRGDQYF
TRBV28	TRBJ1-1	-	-	TGTGCCAGCAATTCCCCCCCGGGAAGGAACACTGAAGCTTTCTTT	CASNSPPGRNTEAFF
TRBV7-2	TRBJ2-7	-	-	TGTGCCAGCAGCTTAGACTTCCCAGCTAGCTACGAGCAGTACTTC	CASSLDFPASYEQYF
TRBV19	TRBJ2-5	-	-	TGTGCCAGTAGTAAAAATAGGAGGGAGACCCAGTACTTC	CASSKNRRETQYF
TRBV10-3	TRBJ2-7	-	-	TGTGCCATCAGTGACCATACAGCAGATTCGCAGCAGTACTTC	CAISDHTADSQQYF
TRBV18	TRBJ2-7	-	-	TGTGCCAGCTCACCACCCGCAGGGGGGGGCGGCTACGAGCAGTACTTC	CASSPPAGGGGYEQYF
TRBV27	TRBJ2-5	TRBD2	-	TGTGCCAGCAGTTTGGGGCTAGCGGGCCAAGAGACCCAGTACTTC	CASSLGLAGQETQYF
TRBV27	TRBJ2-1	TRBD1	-	TGTGCCACCACAGTTTGGACAGGGAGGAATGAGCAGTTCTTC	CATTVWTGRNEQFF
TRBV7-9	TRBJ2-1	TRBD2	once	TGTGCCAGCAGCTTTATGGGACTAGGTCCTAATGAGCAGTTCTTC	CASSFMGLGPNEQFF
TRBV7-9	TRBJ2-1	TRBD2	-	TGTGCCAGCAGCTCACTTAGCGGGCTGATAAGCTCCTACAATGAGCAGTTCTTC	CASSSLSGLISSYNEQFF
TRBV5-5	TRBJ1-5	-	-	TGTGCCAGCAGCTTGGATAGCAATCAGCCCCAGCATTTT	CASSLDSNQPQHF
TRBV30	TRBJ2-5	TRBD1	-	TGTGCCTGGAGTAAGGCGGACAGGAGAAAAGAGACCCAGTACTTC	CAWSKADRRKETQYF
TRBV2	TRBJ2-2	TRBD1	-	TGTGCCAGCAGTTTGACCGGGACAGGGTCGAACACCGGGGAGCTGTTTTTT	CASSLTGTGSNTGELFF
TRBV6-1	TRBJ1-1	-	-	TGTGCCAGCGGAGACGGGGCTAAACCGGACACTGAAGCTTTCTTT	CASGDGAKPDTEAFF
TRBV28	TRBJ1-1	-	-	TGTGCCAGCAGTTTATACGTTCCGAACACTGAAGCTTTCTTT	CASSLYVPNTEAFF
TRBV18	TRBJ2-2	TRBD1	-	TGTGCCAGCTCGGGACAGGGAATCGGGGAGCTGTTTTTT	CASSGQGIGELFF
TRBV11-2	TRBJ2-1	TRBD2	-	TGTGCCAGCATTCCGAGCGGGAGCCGCCACAATGAGCAGTTCTTC	CASIPSGSRHNEQFF
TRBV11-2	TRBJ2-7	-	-	TGTGCCAGCAGCTTAGGGTTGGCATCCCCCTACGAGCAGTACTTC	CASSLGLASPYEQYF
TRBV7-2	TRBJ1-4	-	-	TGTGCCAGCAGCTTAGGGGGGACGAATGAAAAACTGTTTTTT	CASSLGGTNEKLFF
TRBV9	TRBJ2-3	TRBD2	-	TGTGCCAGCAGCACGTCGCCCGGGACTAGCCGAGATACGCAGTATTTT	CASSTSPGTSRDTQYF
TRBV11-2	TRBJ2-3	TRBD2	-	TGTGCCAGCAGCTTAGATTTTAGCGGGAGTCAGTATTTT	CASSLDFSGSQYF
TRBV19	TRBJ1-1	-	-	TGTGCCAGTAGTATAGGGGCGAACACTGAAGCTTTCTTT	CASSIGANTEAFF
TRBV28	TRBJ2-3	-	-	TGTGCCAGCGTCGGTGGACAAAAGAGCACAGATACGCAGTATTTT	CASVGGQKSTDTQYF
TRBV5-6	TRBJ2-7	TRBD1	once	TGTGCCAGCAGCGCCTGGACAGGGGCCTACGAGCAGTACTTC	CASSAWTGAYEQYF
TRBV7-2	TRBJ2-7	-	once	TGTGCCAGCAGCTTACGGCAGGGGTTGGGCGAGCAGTACTTC	CASSLRQGLGEQYF
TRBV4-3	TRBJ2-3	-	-	TGCGCCAGCAGCCAAGGGGCTGGGGTGATCGATACGCAGTATTTT	CASSQGAGVIDTQYF
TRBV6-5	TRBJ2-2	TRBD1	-	TGTGCCAGCAGTTCCCGAGGGACAGGGAACACCGGGGAGCTGTTTTTT	CASSSRGTGNTGELFF
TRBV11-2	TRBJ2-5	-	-	TGTGCCAGCAGCTTAGTAACAGTACAAGAGACCCAGTACTTC	CASSLVTVQETQYF
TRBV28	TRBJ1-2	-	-	TGTGCCAGCAGTTCCGTGCCAGGGAACTATGGCTACACCTTC	CASSSVPGNYGYTF
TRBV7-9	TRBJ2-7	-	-	TGTGCCAGCAGTTTAGATGGAACCAGTGGTTACGAGCAGTACTTC	CASSLDGTSGYEQYF
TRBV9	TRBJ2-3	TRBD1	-	TGTGCCAGCAGCGTCGGACAGGGGTTGGCAGATACGCAGTATTTT	CASSVGQGLADTQYF
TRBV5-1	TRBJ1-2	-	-	TGCGCCAGCAGCTTGGATCGACAACTTCGGCCTAACTATGGCTACACCTTC	CASSLDRQLRPNYGYTF
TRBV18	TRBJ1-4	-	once	TGTGCCAGCTCACCACCATCAGTAACTGCAACTAATGAAAAACTGTTTTTT	CASSPPSVTATNEKLFF
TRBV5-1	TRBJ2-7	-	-	TGCGCCAGCAAGAGGGACTCCTACGAGCAGTACTTC	CASKRDSYEQYF
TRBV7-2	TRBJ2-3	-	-	TGTGCCAGCAGCCCCGGAGGGGCAGATACGCAGTATTTT	CASSPGGADTQYF
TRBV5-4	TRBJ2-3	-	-	TGTGCCAGCAGCTTGACGGTCTATAGCACAGATACGCAGTATTTT	CASSLTVYSTDTQYF
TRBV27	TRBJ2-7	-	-	TGTGCCAGCAGTTTAAACCCGGGGCAGGGGAGGTACGAGCAGTACTTC	CASSLNPGQGRYEQYF
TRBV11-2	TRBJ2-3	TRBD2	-	TGTGCCAGCAGCTCCTTAGCGGGACGGGGCACAGATACGCAGTATTTT	CASSSLAGRGTDTQYF
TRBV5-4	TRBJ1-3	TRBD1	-	TGTGCCAGCAGCCTCGCGGGACAGGCTACTGGAAACACCATATATTTT	CASSLAGQATGNTIYF
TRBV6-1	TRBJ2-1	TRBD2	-	TGTGCCAGCAGTGAATCGGGAGGGCGGATGTATGAGCAGTTCTTC	CASSESGGRMYEQFF
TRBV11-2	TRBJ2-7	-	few	TGTGCCAGCAGCTCCCAGATGGGCTACGAGCAGTACTTC	CASSSQMGYEQYF
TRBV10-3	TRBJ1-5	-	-	TGTGCCATCAGTGAGGGGGGCGGCAATCAGCCCCAGCATTTT	CAISEGGGNQPQHF